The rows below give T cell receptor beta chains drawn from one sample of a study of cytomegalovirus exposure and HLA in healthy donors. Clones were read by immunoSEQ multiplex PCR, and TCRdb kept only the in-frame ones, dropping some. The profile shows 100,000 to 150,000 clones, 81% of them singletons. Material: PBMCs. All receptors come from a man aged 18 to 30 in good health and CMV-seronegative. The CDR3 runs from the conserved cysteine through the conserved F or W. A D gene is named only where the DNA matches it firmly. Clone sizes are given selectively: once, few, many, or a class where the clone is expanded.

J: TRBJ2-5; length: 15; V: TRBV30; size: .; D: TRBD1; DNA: TGTGCCTGTCTCAACGACAGGGGGCTATTAGAGACCCAGTACTTC; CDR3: CACLNDRGLLETQYF
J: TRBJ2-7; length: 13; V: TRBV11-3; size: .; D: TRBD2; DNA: TGTGCCAGCAGCCCTTCCGGGAGGTCCGAGCAGTACTTC; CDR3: CASSPSGRSEQYF
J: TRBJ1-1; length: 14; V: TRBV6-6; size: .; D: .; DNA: TGTGCCAGCAGTTACCCGGACAGGAACACTGAAGCTTTCTTT; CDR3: CASSYPDRNTEAFF
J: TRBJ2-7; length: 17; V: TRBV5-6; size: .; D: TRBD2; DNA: TGTGCCAGCAGCTCCGTCGGGACTACCGGGAAGCCCTACGAGCAGTACTTC; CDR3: CASSSVGTTGKPYEQYF
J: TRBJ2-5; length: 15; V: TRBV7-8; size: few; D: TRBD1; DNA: TGTGCCAGCAGCTTATGGACAGGGGAGCAAGAGACCCAGTACTTC; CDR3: CASSLWTGEQETQYF
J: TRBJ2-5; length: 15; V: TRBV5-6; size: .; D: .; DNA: TGTGCCAGCAGCCCCTCCGGGGGTTTGAAAGAGACCCAGTACTTC; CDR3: CASSPSGGLKETQYF
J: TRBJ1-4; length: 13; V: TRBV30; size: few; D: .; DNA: TGTGCCTGGAGTCCCATGAGGGAGGAAAAACTGTTTTTT; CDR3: CAWSPMREEKLFF
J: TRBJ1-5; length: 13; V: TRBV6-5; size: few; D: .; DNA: TGTGCCAGCAGTTACAGGGGGAATCAGCCCCAGCATTTT; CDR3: CASSYRGNQPQHF
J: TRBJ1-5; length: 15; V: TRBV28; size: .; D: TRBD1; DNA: TGTGCCAGCAGTCACGCGGCAGGGGGGAATCAGCCCCAGCATTTT; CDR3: CASSHAAGGNQPQHF
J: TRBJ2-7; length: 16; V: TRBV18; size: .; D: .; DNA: TGTGCCAGCTCACCACTTCCTTCCGGACAGTTCTACGAGCAGTACTTC; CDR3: CASSPLPSGQFYEQYF
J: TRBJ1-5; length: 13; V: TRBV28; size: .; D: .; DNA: TGTGCCACCTACCGGGGTCCCAATCAGCCCCAGCATTTT; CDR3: CATYRGPNQPQHF
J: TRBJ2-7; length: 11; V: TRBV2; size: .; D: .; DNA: TGTGCCAGCAGTGAACCGCGGGAGCAGTACTTC; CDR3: CASSEPREQYF
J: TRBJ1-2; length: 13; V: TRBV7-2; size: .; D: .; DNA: TGTGCCAGCAGCCTTCAGGCAGGGGATGGCTACACCTTC; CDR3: CASSLQAGDGYTF
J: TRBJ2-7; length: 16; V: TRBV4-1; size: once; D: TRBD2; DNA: TGCGCCAGCAGCCAATTGACTAGCGGGGCCCCTTACGAGCAGTACTTC; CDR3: CASSQLTSGAPYEQYF
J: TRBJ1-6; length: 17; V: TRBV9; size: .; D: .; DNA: TGTGCCAGCAGCGTAGCAGTACAAAGCTCCTATAATTCACCCCTCCACTTT; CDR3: CASSVAVQSSYNSPLHF
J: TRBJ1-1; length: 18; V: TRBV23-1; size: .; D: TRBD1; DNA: TGCGCCAGCAGTCACGTCGGGACAGAGGAAAACATGAACACTGAAGCTTTCTTT; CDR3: CASSHVGTEENMNTEAFF
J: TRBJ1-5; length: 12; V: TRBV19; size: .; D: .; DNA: TGTGCCAGTAGTATAAGACCGGGGCCCCAGCATTTT; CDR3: CASSIRPGPQHF
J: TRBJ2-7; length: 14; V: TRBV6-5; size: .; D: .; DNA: TGTGCCAGCAGCCCTTCCCGGGGTTACTACGAGCAGTACTTC; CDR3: CASSPSRGYYEQYF
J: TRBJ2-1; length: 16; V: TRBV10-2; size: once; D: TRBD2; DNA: TGCGCCAGCAGTGAGGCACTAGCGGGCTCCTACAATGAGCAGTTCTTC; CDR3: CASSEALAGSYNEQFF
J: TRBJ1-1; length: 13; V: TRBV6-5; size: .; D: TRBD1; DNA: TGTGCCAGCAGCCTACAGGGGCACACTGAAGCTTTCTTT; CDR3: CASSLQGHTEAFF
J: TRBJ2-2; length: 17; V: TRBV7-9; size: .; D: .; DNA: TGTGCCAGCAGCTTATTACGGCAGGGCCTTTATTCCGGGGAGCTGTTTTTT; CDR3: CASSLLRQGLYSGELFF
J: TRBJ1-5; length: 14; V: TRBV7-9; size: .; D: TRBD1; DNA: TGTGCCAGCAGCTTTCAGGGGGCCGGTCAGCCCCAGCATTTT; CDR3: CASSFQGAGQPQHF
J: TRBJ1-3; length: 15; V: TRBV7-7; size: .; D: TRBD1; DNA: TGTGCTAGCAGCTTAGAACAGGGGCTCGGAAACACCATATATTTT; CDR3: CASSLEQGLGNTIYF
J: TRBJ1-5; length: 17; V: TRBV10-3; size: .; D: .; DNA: TGTGCCATCAGTGAGAGTTCAGGGGTGGGTGGCAATCAGCCCCAGCATTTT; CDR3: CAISESSGVGGNQPQHF
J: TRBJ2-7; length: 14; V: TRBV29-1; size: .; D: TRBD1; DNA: TGCAGCGTTCCTTCGACAGGGAGTTCCTACGAGCAGTACTTC; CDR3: CSVPSTGSSYEQYF
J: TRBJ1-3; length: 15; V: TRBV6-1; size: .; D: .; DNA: TGTGCCAGCAGTGAAGCCGGGGTCTCTGGAAACACCATATATTTT; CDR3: CASSEAGVSGNTIYF
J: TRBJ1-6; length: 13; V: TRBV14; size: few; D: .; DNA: TGTGCCAGCAGCCGATGGGAGTATTCACCCCTCCACTTT; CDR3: CASSRWEYSPLHF
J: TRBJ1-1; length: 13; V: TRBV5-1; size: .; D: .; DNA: TGCGCCAGCACCTGGGGCGGTAGCACTGAAGCTTTCTTT; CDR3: CASTWGGSTEAFF
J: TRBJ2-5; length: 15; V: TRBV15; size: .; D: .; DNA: TGTGCCACCAGCAGAGGAGCTGCGGATCAAGAGACCCAGTACTTC; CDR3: CATSRGAADQETQYF
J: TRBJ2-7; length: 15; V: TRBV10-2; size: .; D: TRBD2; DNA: TGCGCCAGCAGAATGACTAGCGGGGGCACTTACGAGCAGTACTTC; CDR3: CASRMTSGGTYEQYF
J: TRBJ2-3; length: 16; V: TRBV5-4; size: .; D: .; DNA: TGTGCCAGCAGCTTGCTCCGGGAATTATACACAGATACGCAGTATTTT; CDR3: CASSLLRELYTDTQYF
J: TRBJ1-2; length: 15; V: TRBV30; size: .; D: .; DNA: TGTGCCTGGAGTGTACGGAACAGTGGGTCTTATGGCTACACCTTC; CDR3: CAWSVRNSGSYGYTF
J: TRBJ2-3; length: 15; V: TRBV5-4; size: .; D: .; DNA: TGTGCCAGCAGCCTCCCGCGGGCAGGCACAGATACGCAGTATTTT; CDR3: CASSLPRAGTDTQYF
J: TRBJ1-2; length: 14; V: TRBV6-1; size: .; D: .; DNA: TGTGCCAGCAGTGAACCGGGGAGAGACTATGGCTACACCTTC; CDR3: CASSEPGRDYGYTF
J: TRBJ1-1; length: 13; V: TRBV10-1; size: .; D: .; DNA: TGCGCCACCGCCAGGGACATGAACACTGAAGCTTTCTTT; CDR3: CATARDMNTEAFF
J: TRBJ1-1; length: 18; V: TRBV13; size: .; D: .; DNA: TGTGCCAGCATTGCCCAGGTGGGCAGGGCGTTGTGGGACACTGAAGCTTTCTTT; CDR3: CASIAQVGRALWDTEAFF
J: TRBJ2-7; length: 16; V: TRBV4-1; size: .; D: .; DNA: TGCGCCAGCAGCCAAGATGCAGGGCTATCACTGTACGAGCAGTACTTC; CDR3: CASSQDAGLSLYEQYF
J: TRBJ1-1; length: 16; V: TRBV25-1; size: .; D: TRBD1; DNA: TGTGCCAGCAGTGATATACCTGGGACAGGGGGAACTGAAGCTTTCTTT; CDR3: CASSDIPGTGGTEAFF
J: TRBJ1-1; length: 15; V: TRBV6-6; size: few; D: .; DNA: TGTGCCAGCAGTTACTCAATGGAACAGGACACTGAAGCTTTCTTT; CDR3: CASSYSMEQDTEAFF
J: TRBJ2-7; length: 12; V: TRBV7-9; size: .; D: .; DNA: TGTGCCAGCAGCCCGAGCTCCTACGAGCAGTACTTC; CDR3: CASSPSSYEQYF
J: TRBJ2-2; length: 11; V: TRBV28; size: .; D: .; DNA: TGTGCCAGCAGCCGCACCGGGGAGCTGTTTTTT; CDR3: CASSRTGELFF
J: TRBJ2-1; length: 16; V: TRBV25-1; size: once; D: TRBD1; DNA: TGTGCCAGCAGTGAATACGGACAGGGTAGGGTCGATGAGCAGTTCTTC; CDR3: CASSEYGQGRVDEQFF
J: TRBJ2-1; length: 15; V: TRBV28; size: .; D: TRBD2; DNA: TGTGCCAGCACAAAACTGGGGCGGGGGGTTAATGAGCAGTTCTTC; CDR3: CASTKLGRGVNEQFF
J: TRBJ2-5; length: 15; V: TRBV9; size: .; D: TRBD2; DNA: TGTGCCAGCAGCGTCGATGGAACTAGCGCAGAGACCCAGTACTTC; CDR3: CASSVDGTSAETQYF
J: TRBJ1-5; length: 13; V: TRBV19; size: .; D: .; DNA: TGTGCCAGTAGCGGGAGGGTTAATCAGCCCCAGCATTTT; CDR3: CASSGRVNQPQHF
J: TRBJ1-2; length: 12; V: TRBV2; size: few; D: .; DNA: TGTGCCAGCCCACTCGGGGTTTATGGCTACACCTTC; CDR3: CASPLGVYGYTF
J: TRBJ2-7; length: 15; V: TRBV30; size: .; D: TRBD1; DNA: TGTGCCTGGGGGGTCGGCAGGGGGCGCCGCTACGAGCAGTACTTC; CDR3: CAWGVGRGRRYEQYF
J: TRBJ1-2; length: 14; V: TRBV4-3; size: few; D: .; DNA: TGCGCCAGCAGCCCCCAGGGGCGTACGGCTGGCTACACCTTC; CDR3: CASSPQGRTAGYTF
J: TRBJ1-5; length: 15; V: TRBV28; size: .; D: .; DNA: TGTGCCAGCACCGGACGAGAGGGAAGCAATCAGCCCCAGCATTTT; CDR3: CASTGREGSNQPQHF